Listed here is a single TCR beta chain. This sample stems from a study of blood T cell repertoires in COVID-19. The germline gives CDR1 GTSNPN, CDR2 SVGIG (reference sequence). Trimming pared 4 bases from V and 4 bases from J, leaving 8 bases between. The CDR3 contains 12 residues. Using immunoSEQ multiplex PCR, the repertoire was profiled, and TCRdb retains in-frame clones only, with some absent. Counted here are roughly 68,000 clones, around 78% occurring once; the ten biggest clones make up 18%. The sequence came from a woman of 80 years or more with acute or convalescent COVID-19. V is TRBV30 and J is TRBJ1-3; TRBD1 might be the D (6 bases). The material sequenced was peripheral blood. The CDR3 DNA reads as TGTGCCTGGACAGGGGCCGGAAACACCATATATTTT. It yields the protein CAWTGAGNTIYF.